This TCR beta chain appears in the sequencing data of a study of CD8 T cells in Susac syndrome. Random hexamers served to reverse transcribe roughly 0.45 to 1 ug RNA. The CDR3 of TCR beta was amplified by immunoSEQ multiplex PCR across 54 Vbeta and 13 Jbeta. TCRdb used MiXCR to reprocess the immunoSEQ multiplex PCR reads, holding one entry per CDR3 protein. The sample consists of some 200,000 distinct CDR3 sequences, 90% to 95% of them appearing once. The multiple sclerosis control group was made up of treatment-naive patients with stable or active relapsing-remitting disease. Negative isolation yielded CD8+ and CD4+ T cells; FACS enriched TEMRA cells. Sequencing was carried out using CD4+ T cells from PBMCs. The clonotype originates from a human donor with multiple sclerosis.

CDR3 sequence reads: CASSFYMRDGGDTQYF. For the CDR3, the DNA is TGTGCCAGCAGTTTTTATATGCGGGATGGTGGAGATACGCAGTATTTT. This sequence joins TRBV28 and TRBJ2-3, with TRBD2 as a possible D gene (6 bases). Per the germline V gene, CDR1 is MDHEN and CDR2 is SYDVKM. Trimming took off 3 bases at V and 5 bases at J, with 18 bases between the two ends. The CDR3 sequence is 16 residues long.